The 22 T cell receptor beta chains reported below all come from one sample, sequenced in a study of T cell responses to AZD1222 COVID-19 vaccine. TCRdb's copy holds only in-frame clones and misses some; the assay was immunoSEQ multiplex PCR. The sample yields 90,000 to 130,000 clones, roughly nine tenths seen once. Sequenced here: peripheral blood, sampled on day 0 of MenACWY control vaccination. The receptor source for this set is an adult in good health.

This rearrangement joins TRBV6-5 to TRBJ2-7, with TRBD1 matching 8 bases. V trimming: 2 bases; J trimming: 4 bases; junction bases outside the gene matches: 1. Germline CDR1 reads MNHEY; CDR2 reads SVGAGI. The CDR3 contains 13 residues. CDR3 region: CASSYHRGYEQYF. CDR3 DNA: TGTGCCAGCAGTTACCACAGGGGGTACGAGCAGTACTTC.

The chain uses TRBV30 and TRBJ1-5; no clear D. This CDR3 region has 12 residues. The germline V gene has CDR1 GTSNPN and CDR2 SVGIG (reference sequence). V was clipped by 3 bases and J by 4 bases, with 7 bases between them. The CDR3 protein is CAWSEINQPQHF. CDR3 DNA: TGTGCCTGGAGCGAAATTAATCAGCCCCAGCATTTT.

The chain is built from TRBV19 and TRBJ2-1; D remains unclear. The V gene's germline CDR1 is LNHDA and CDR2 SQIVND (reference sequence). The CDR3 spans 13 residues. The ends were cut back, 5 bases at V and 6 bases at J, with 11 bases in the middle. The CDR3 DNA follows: TGTGCCAGTAGTTGGCAGGCAAGCAATGAGCAGTTCTTC. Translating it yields CASSWQASNEQFF.

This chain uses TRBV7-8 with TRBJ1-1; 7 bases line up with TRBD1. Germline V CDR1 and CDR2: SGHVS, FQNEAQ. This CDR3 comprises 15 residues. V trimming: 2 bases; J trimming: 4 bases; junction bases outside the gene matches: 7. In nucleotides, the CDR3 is TGTGCCAGCAGCTTACGGACAGGAGTAGGCACTGAAGCTTTCTTT. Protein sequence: CASSLRTGVGTEAFF.

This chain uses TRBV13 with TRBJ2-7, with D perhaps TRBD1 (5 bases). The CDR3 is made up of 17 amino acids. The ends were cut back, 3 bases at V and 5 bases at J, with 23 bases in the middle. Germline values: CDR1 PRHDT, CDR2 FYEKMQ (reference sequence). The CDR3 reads CASSFPTGPLLPNEQYF. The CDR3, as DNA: TGTGCCAGCAGCTTCCCAACAGGTCCCCTTCTTCCCAACGAGCAGTACTTC. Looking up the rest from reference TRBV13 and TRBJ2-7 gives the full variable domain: AAGVIQSPRHLIKEKRETATLKCYPIPRHDTVYWYQQGPGQDPQFLISFYEKMQSDKGSIPDRFSAQQFSDYHSELNMSSLELGDSALYFCASSFPTGPLLPNEQYFGPGTRLTVT.

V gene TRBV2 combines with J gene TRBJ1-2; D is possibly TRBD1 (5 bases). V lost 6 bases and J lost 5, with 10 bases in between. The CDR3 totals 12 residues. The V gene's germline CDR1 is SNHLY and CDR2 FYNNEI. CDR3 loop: CASSGTGYGYTF. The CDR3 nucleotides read TGTGCCAGCAGCGGGACGGGATATGGCTACACCTTC.

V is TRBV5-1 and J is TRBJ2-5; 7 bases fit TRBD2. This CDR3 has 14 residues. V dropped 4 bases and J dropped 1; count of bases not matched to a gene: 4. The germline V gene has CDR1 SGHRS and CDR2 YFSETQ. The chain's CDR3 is CASSGTSAQETQYF. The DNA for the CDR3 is TGCGCCAGCAGCGGAACTAGCGCCCAAGAGACCCAGTACTTC. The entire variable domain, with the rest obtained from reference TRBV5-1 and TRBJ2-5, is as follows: KAGVTQTPRYLIKTRGQQVTLSCSPISGHRSVSWYQQTPGQGLQFLFEYFSETQRNKGNFPGRFSGRQFSNSRSEMNVSTLELGDSALYLCASSGTSAQETQYFGPGTRLLVL.

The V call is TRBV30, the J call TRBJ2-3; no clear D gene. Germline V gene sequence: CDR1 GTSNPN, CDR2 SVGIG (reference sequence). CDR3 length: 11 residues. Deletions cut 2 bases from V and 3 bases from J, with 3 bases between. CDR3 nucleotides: TGTGCCTGGAGTAGAACAGATACGCAGTATTTT. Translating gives CAWSRTDTQYF.

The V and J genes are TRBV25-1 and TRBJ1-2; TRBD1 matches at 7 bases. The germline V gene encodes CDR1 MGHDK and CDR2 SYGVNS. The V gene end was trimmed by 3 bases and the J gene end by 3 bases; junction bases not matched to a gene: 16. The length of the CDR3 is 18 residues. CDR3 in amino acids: CASSELGVNRGSYYGYTF. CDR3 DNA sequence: TGTGCCAGCAGTGAGCTGGGGGTCAACAGGGGCTCTTACTATGGCTACACCTTC.

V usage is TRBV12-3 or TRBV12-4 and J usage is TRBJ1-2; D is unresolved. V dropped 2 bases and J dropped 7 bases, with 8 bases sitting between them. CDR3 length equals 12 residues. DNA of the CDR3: TGTGCCAGCAGTTTAAGTGCTACTGGCTACACCTTC. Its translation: CASSLSATGYTF.

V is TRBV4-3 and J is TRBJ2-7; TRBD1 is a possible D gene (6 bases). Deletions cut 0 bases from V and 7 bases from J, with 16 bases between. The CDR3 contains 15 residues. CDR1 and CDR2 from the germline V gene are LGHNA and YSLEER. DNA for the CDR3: TGCGCCAGCAGCCAAGATGGGGCAGGGGTAGGTGAGCAGTACTTC. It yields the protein CASSQDGAGVGEQYF.

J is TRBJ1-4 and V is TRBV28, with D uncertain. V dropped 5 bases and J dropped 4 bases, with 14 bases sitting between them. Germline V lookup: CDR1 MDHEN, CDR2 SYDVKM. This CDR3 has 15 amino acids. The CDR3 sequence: CASSLPWVLNEKLFF. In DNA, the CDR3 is TGTGCCAGCAGTCTCCCTTGGGTGCTTAATGAAAAACTGTTTTTT.

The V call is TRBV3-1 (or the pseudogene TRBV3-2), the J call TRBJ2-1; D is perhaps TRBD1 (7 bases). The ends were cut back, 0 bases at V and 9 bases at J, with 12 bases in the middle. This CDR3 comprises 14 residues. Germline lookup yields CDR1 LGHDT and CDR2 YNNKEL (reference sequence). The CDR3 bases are TGTGCCAGCAGCCAAGAGCCAGGGGGGATTGAGCAGTTCTTC. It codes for CASSQEPGGIEQFF.

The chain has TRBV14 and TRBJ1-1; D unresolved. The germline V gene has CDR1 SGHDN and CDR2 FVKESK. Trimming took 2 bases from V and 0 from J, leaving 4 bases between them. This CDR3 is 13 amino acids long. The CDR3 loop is CASSQSLNTEAFF. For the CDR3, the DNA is TGTGCCAGCAGCCAAAGTCTGAACACTGAAGCTTTCTTT.

CDR3 DNA: TGTGCCAGCAGCGTAGCTCGGGATAACTATGGCTACACCTTC. Translating it yields CASSVARDNYGYTF. This chain joins TRBV9 and TRBJ1-2, with D unresolved. CDR1 and CDR2 from the germline V gene are SGDLS and YYNGEE. V lost 0 bases, J lost 1 base, and 7 bases lay in between. CDR3 length: 14 amino acids.

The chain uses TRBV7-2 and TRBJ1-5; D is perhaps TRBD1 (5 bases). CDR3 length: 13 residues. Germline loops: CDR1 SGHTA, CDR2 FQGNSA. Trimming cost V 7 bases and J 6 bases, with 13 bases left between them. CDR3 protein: CASNMDQGQPQHF. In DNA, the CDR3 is TGTGCCAGCAACATGGACCAGGGTCAGCCCCAGCATTTT.

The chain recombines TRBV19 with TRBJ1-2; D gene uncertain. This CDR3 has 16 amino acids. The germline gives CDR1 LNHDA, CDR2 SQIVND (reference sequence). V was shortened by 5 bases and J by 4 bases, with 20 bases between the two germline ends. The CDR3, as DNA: TGTGCCAGTAGTCCCTCCAGAGGGTTGGGTGGCTATGGCTACACCTTC. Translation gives CASSPSRGLGGYGYTF.

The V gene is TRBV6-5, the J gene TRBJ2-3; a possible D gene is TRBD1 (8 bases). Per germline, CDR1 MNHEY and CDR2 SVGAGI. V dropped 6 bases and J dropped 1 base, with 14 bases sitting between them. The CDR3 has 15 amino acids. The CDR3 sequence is CASSAQGGRTDTQYF. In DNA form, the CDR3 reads TGTGCCAGCAGCGCACAGGGGGGGCGCACAGATACGCAGTATTTT.

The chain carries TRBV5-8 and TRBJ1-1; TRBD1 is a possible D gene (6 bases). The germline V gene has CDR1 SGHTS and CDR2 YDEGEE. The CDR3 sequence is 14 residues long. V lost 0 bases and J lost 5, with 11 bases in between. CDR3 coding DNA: TGTGCCAGCAGCTTGGAGGGGGGGGTAACTGAAGCTTTCTTT. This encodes CASSLEGGVTEAFF.

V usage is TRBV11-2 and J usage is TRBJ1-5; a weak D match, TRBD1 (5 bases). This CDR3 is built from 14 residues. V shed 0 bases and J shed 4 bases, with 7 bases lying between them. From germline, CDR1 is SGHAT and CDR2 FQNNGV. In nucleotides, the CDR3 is TGTGCCAGCAGCTTAGATCGGGGGAATCAGCCCCAGCATTTT. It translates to CASSLDRGNQPQHF.

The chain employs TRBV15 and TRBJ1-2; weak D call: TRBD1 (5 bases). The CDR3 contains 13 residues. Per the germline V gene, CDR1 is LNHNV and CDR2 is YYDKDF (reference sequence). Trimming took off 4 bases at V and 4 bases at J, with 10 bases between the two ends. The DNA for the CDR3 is TGTGCCACCAGCACTACAGGATCCTATGGCTACACCTTC. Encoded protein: CATSTTGSYGYTF. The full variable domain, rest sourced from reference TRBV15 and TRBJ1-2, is DAMVIQNPRYQVTQFGKPVTLSCSQTLNHNVMYWYQQKSSQAPKLLFHYYDKDFNNEADTPDNFQSRRPNTSFCFLDIRSPGLGDTAMYLCATSTTGSYGYTFGSGTRLTVV.

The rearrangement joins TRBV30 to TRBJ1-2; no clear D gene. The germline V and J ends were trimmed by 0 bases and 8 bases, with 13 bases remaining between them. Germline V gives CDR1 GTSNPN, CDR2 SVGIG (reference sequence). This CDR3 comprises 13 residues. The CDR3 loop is CAWSVGGLHGYTF. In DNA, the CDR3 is TGTGCCTGGAGTGTGGGTGGGCTCCACGGCTACACCTTC.